The clone carrying this TCR beta chain showed up just once. The data belong to a study of blood T cell repertoires in COVID-19. This table comes from immunoSEQ multiplex PCR, and its TCRdb copy is limited to in-frame clones, with some not included. The repertoire has around 200,000 clones, 90% of them found once; the top ten carry 1.2%. This TCR was sampled from a man in his thirties or forties who had recovered from COVID-19. Sequencing was performed on PBMCs or T cells enriched from blood (not recorded which).

The CDR3 region has the DNA TGTGCCAGCAGCTTTGAGGCGGGGAACTACGAGCAGTACTTC. Translated, it gives CASSFEAGNYEQYF. The chain joins TRBV7-2 to TRBJ2-7; the D gene is possibly TRBD2 (6 bases). V was clipped by 3 bases and J by 3 bases, with 12 bases between them. Germline lookup yields CDR1 SGHTA and CDR2 FQGNSA. The CDR3 is 14 residues long.